One and the same sample provided the 8 T cell receptor beta chains below, sequenced in a study of cytomegalovirus exposure and HLA in healthy donors. Vbeta (60) and Jbeta (13) primers were used in the PCR. The data were produced by immunoSEQ multiplex PCR, yet TCRdb's version contains in-frame clones alone and is incomplete. The sample lists 80,000 or so clones; 10% were seen once. The specimen was PBMCs. These receptors were obtained from a man aged 60 to 75 in good health and CMV-seropositive.

The chain joins TRBV4-1 to TRBJ2-3; TRBD1 is a possible D gene (5 bases). Germline loops: CDR1 MGHRA, CDR2 YSYEKL. V lost 6 bases and J lost 2, with 15 bases in between. This CDR3 is 15 amino acids long. The CDR3 loop reads CASRLRGGSTDTQYF. The CDR3, as DNA: TGCGCCAGCAGACTTAGGGGCGGATCCACAGATACGCAGTATTTT.

As for this clone: A read error is likely, as this CDR3 ends without the conserved phenylalanine or tryptophan. This rearrangement joins TRBV30 to TRBJ1-2; the D gene is possibly TRBD1 (6 bases). The CDR3 extends over 16 amino acids. The germline V gene has CDR1 GTSNPN and CDR2 SVGIG (reference sequence). The CDR3 loop is CDWSVPIAGEVYGYTL. CDR3 coding DNA: TGTGACTGGAGTGTACCGATAGCAGGGGAAGTCTATGGCTACACCTTA.

This clone was observed a handful of times. V is TRBV6-5 and J is TRBJ1-5; 9 nucleotides line up with TRBD1. The V and J ends lost 5 bases and 4 bases, in that order; junction bases with no gene match: 6. Germline values: CDR1 MNHEY, CDR2 SVGAGI. The CDR3 has 15 residues. DNA for the CDR3: TGTGCCAGCAGTGCCCGGGACAGGGTTAATCAGCCCCAGCATTTT. Amino acids: CASSARDRVNQPQHF.

This clone was found a few times. The chain carries TRBV30 and TRBJ2-6; the match to TRBD1 covers 9 bases. Per the germline V gene, CDR1 is GTSNPN and CDR2 is SVGIG (reference sequence). The CDR3 extends over 14 amino acids. V shed 8 bases, J shed 2 bases, and the junction held 4 bases outside the gene matches. CDR3: CARDRAAGANVLTF. The CDR3 DNA is TGTGCCAGGGACAGGGCGGCTGGGGCCAACGTCCTGACTTTC.

This clone was recorded a few times. CDR3 bases: TGTGCCAGCTCTTCGACAGGGGGTAGGAACGAGCAGTACTTC. Translation gives CASSSTGGRNEQYF. The chain has TRBV18 and TRBJ2-7; the match to TRBD1 covers 9 bases. Germline lookup yields CDR1 KGHSH and CDR2 LQKENI. With 6 bases clipped from V and 5 bases from J, the junction kept 8 bases outside the gene matches. This CDR3 is built from 14 residues.

Here the CDR3 DNA reads TGTGCCAGCAGTGAAGAGGAAGGATACCTCATAGGGGTCGGCATTCAGTACTTC. Translation gives CASSEEEGYLIGVGIQYF. The J gene is TRBJ2-4, the V gene TRBV6-1; possibly TRBD1 for D (5 bases). CDR1 is MNHNS and CDR2 is SASEGT in the germline V gene. V was shortened by 1 base and J by 9 bases, with 25 bases between the two germline ends. The CDR3 has 18 residues.

This chain links TRBV2 with TRBJ2-2; D is possibly TRBD2 (6 bases). Germline loops: CDR1 SNHLY, CDR2 FYNNEI. V lost 6 bases and J lost 4, with 24 bases in between. This CDR3 has 18 residues. The CDR3: CASSRGFGGKASTGELFF. CDR3 sequence (DNA): TGTGCCAGCAGCCGAGGGTTTGGGGGGAAGGCGAGCACCGGGGAGCTGTTTTTT.

This clone was counted only a few times. The rearrangement joins TRBV5-1 to TRBJ1-5; D unresolved. The V and J ends lost 0 bases and 4 bases respectively, with 14 bases between them. This CDR3 has 16 residues. Germline CDR1 reads SGHRS; CDR2 reads YFSETQ. The CDR3 DNA reads TGCGCCAGCAGCTTGGCCCCTGGGCAGTTAAATCAGCCCCAGCATTTT. It specifies CASSLAPGQLNQPQHF.